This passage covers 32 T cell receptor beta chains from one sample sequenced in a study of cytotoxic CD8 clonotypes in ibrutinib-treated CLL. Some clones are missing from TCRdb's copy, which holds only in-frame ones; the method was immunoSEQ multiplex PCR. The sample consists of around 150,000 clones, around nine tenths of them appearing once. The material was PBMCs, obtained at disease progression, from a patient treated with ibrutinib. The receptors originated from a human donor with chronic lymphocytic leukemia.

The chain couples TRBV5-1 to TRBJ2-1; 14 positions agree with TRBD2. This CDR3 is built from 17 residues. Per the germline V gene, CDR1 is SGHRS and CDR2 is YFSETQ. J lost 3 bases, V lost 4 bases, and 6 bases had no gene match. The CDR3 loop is CASSQGTSGSVYNEQFF. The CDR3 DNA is TGCGCCAGCAGCCAGGGGACTAGCGGGAGCGTCTACAATGAGCAGTTCTTC.

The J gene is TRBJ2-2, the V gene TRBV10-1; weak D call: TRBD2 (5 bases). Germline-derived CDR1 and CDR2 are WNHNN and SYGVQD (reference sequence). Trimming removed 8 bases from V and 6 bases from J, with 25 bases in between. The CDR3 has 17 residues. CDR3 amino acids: CASHYLRESIESGELFF. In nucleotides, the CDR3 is TGCGCCAGCCACTACTTAAGGGAGTCAATTGAGTCCGGGGAGCTGTTTTTT.

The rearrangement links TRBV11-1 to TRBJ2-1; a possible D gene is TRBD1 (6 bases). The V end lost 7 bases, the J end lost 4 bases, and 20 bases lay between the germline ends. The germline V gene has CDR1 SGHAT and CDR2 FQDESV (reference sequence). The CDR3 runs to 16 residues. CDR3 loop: CASIPTLGDIYNEQFF. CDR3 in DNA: TGTGCCAGCATCCCAACGTTGGGGGACATATACAATGAGCAGTTCTTC.

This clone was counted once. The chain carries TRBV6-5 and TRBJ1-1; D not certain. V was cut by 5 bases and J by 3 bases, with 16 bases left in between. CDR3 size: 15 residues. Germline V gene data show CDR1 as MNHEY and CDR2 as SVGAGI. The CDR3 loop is CASSPVEGRYTEAFF. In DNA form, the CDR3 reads TGTGCCAGCAGTCCCGTCGAGGGTAGGTACACTGAAGCTTTCTTT.

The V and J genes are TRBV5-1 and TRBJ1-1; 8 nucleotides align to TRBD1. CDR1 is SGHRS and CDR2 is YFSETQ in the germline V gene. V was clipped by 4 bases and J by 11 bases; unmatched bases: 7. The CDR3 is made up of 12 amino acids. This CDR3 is CASSETGVLAFF. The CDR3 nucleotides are TGCGCCAGCAGCGAGACAGGGGTATTGGCTTTCTTT.

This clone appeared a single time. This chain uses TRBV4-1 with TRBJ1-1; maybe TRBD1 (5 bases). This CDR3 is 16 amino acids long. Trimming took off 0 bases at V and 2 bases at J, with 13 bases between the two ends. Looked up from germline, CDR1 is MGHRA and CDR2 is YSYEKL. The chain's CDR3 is CASSQDLVGTNTEAFF. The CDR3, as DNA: TGCGCCAGCAGCCAAGATTTGGTCGGGACTAACACTGAAGCTTTCTTT.

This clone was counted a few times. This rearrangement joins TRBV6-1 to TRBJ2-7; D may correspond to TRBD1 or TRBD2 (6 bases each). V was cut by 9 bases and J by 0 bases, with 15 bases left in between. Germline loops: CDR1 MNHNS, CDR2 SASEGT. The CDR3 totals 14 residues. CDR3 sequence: CASIGGQYSYEQYF. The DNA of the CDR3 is TGTGCCAGTATAGGGGGGCAATACTCCTACGAGCAGTACTTC.

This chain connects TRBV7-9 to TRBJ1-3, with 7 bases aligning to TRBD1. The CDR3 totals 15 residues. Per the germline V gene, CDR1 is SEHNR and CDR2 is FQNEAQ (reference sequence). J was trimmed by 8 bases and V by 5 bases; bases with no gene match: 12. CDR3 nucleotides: TGTGCCAGCAGCGCGGGGCCAGGGGGAAAGGACACCATATATTTT. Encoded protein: CASSAGPGGKDTIYF.

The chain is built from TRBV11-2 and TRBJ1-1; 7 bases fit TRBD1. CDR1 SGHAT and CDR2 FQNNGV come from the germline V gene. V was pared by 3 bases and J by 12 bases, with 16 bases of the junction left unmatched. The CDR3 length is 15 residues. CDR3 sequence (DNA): TGTGCCAGCAGCTTCATACTCCAGGGGGGAGGGCTAACTTTCTTT. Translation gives CASSFILQGGGLTFF.

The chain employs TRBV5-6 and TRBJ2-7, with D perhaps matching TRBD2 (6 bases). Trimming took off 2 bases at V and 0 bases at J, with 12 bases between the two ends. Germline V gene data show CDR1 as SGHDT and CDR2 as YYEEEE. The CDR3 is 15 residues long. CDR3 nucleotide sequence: TGTGCCAGCAGCTTTGGGGGGTGGAGCTCCTACGAGCAGTACTTC. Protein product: CASSFGGWSSYEQYF.

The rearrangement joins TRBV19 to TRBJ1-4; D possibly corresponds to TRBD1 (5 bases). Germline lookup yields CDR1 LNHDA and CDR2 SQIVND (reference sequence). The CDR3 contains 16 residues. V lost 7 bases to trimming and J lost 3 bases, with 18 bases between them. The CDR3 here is CASTSGGNGPNEKLFF. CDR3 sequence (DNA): TGTGCCAGTACCTCGGGGGGGAATGGGCCTAATGAAAAACTGTTTTTT.

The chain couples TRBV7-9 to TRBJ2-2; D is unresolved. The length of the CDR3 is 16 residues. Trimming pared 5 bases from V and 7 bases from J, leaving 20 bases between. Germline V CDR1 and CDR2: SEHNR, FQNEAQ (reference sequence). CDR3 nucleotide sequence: TGTGCCAGCAGCGATGAAGGGTCCGGTGCCTTCGGGGAGCTGTTTTTT. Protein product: CASSDEGSGAFGELFF. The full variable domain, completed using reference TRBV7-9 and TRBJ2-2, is DTGVSQNPRHKITKRGQNVTFRCDPISEHNRLYWYRQTLGQGPEFLTYFQNEAQLEKSRLLSDRFSAERPKGSFSTLEIQRTEQGDSAMYLCASSDEGSGAFGELFFGEGSRLTVL.

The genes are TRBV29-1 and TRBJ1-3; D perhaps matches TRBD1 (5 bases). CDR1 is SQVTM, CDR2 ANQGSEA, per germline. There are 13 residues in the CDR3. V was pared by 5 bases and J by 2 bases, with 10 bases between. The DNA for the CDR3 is TGCAGCGTTACCCAGGGTACTGGAAACACCATATATTTT. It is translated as CSVTQGTGNTIYF.

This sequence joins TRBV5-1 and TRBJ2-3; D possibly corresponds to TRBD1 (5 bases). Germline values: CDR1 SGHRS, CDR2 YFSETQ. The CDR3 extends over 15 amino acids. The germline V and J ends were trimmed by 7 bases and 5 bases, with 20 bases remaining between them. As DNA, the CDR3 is TGCGCCAGCCGGAAAGGGCAGGGCGTTATAGATACGCAGTATTTT. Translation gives CASRKGQGVIDTQYF.

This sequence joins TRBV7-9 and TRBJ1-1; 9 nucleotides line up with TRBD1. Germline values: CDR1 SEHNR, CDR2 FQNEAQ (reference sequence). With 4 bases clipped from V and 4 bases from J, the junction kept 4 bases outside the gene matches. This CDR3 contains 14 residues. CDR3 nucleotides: TGTGCCAGCAGCTCACAGGGGGCAGGCACTGAAGCTTTCTTT. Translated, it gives CASSSQGAGTEAFF. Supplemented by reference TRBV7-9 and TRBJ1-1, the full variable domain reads DTGVSQNPRHKITKRGQNVTFRCDPISEHNRLYWYRQTLGQGPEFLTYFQNEAQLEKSRLLSDRFSAERPKGSFSTLEIQRTEQGDSAMYLCASSSQGAGTEAFFGQGTRLTVV.

CDR3: CASSRQGADTQYF. CDR3 sequence (DNA): TGTGCCAGTAGCCGACAGGGGGCAGATACGCAGTATTTT. The V gene is TRBV19, the J gene TRBJ2-3, with TRBD1 matching 9 bases. The CDR3 sequence is 13 residues long. The V gene's germline CDR1 is LNHDA and CDR2 SQIVND (reference sequence). J gave up 4 bases and V 6 bases, and 2 bases lay outside the gene matches.

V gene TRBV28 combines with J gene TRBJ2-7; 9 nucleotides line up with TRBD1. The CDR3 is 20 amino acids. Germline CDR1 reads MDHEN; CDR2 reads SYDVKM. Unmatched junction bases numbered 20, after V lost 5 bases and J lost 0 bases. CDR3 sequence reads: CASSPITDRGQPWGSYEQYF. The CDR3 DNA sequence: TGTGCCAGCAGTCCCATCACGGACAGGGGACAACCTTGGGGCTCCTACGAGCAGTACTTC.

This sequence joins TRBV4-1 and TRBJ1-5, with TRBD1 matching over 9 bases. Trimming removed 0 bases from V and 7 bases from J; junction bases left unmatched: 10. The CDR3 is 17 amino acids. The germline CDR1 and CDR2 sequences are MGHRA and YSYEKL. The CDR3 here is CASSQDPQGASRQPQHF. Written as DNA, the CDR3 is TGCGCCAGCAGCCAAGACCCACAGGGGGCAAGTCGGCAGCCCCAGCATTTT.

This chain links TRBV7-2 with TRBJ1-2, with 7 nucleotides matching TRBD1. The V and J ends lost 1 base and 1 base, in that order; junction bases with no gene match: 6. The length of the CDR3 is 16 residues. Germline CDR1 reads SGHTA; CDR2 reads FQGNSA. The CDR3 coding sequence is TGTGCCAGCAGCTTAGGCTCGGACAGGCATAACTATGGCTACACCTTC. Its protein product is CASSLGSDRHNYGYTF. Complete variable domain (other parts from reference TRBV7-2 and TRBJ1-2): GAGVSQSPSNKVTEKGKDVELRCDPISGHTALYWYRQSLGQGLEFLIYFQGNSAPDKSGLPSDRFSAERTGGSVSTLTIQRTQQEDSAVYLCASSLGSDRHNYGYTFGSGTRLTVV.

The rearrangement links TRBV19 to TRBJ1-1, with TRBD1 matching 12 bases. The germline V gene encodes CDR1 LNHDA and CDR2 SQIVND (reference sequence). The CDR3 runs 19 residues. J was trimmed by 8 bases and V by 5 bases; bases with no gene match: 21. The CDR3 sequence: CASSSPSGQGARGWVEAFF. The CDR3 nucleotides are TGTGCCAGTAGTTCGCCCTCGGGACAGGGGGCGCGGGGATGGGTAGAAGCTTTCTTT.

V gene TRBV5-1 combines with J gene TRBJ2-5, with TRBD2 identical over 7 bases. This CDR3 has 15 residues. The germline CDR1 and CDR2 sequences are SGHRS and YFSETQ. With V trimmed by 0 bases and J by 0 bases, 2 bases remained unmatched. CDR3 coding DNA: TGCGCCAGCAGCTTGGCCGGACTAGACCAAGAGACCCAGTACTTC. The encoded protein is CASSLAGLDQETQYF.

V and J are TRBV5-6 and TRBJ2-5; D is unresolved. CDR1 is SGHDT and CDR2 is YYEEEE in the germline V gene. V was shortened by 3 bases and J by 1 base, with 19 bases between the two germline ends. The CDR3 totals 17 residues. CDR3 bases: TGTGCCAGCAGCTACCTCACGTATGGTGCAGGCCAAGAGACCCAGTACTTC. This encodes CASSYLTYGAGQETQYF.

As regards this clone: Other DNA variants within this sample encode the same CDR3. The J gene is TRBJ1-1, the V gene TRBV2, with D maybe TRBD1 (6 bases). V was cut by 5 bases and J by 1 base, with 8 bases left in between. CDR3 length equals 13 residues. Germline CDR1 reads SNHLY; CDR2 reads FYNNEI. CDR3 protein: CASSSDRNTEAFF. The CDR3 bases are TGTGCCAGCAGTTCGGACAGGAACACTGAAGCTTTCTTT. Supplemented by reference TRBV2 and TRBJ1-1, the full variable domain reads EPEVTQTPSHQVTQMGQEVILRCVPISNHLYFYWYRQILGQKVEFLVSFYNNEISEKSEIFDDQFSVERPDGSNFTLKIRSTKLEDSAMYFCASSSDRNTEAFFGQGTRLTVV.

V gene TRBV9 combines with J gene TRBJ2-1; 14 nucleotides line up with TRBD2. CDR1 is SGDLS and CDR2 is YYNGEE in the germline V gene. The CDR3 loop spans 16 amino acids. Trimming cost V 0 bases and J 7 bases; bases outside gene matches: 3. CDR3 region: CASSVGGLAGGNEQFF. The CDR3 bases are TGTGCCAGCAGCGTAGGCGGACTAGCGGGAGGAAATGAGCAGTTCTTC.

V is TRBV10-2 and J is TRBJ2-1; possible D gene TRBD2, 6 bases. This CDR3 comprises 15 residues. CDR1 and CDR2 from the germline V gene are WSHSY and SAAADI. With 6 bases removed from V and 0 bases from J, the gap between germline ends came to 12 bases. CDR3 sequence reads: CASSNRGSSYNEQFF. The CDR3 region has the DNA TGCGCCAGCAGCAATCGGGGGAGCTCCTACAATGAGCAGTTCTTC.

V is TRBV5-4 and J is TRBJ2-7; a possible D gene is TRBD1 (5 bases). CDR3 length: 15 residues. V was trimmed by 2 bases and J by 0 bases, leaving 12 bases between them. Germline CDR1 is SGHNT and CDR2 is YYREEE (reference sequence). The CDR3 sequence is CASSFRGHLSYEQYF. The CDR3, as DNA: TGTGCCAGCAGCTTTCGTGGACACCTCTCCTACGAGCAGTACTTC.

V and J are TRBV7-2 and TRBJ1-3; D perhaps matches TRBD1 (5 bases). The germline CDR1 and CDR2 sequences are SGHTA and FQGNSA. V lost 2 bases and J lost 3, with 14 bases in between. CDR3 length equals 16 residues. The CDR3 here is CASSLYRGQGGNTIYF. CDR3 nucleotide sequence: TGTGCCAGCAGCTTATACCGGGGCCAGGGTGGAAACACCATATATTTT.

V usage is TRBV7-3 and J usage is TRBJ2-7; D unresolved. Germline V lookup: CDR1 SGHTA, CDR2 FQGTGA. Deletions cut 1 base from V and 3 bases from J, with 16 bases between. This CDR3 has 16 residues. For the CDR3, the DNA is TGTGCCAGCAGCTTAATGGGCGCCGCACGAAACTACGAGCAGTACTTC. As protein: CASSLMGAARNYEQYF.

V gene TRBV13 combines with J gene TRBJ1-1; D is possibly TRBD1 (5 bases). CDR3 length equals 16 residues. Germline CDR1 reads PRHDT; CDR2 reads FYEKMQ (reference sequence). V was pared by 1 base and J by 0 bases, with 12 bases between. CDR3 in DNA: TGTGCCAGCAGCTTAGATACGGGGGAGGTGAACACTGAAGCTTTCTTT. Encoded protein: CASSLDTGEVNTEAFF.

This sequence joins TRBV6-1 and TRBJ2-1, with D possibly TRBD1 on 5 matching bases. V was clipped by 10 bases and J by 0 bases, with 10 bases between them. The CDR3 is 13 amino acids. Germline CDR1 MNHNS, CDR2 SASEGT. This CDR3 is CAIRDSSYNEQFF. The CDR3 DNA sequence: TGTGCCATCAGGGATAGCTCCTACAATGAGCAGTTCTTC.

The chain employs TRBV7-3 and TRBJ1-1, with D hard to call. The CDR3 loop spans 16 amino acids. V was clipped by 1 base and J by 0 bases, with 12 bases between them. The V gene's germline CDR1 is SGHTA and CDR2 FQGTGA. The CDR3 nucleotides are TGTGCCAGCAGCTTAAATCCGATCTCAATGAACACTGAAGCTTTCTTT. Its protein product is CASSLNPISMNTEAFF.

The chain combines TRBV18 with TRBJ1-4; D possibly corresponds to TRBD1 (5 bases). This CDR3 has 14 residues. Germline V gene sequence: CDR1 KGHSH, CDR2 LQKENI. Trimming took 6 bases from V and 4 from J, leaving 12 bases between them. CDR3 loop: CASSPNGGNEKLFF. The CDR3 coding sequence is TGTGCCAGCTCCCCGAACGGGGGTAATGAAAAACTGTTTTTT.